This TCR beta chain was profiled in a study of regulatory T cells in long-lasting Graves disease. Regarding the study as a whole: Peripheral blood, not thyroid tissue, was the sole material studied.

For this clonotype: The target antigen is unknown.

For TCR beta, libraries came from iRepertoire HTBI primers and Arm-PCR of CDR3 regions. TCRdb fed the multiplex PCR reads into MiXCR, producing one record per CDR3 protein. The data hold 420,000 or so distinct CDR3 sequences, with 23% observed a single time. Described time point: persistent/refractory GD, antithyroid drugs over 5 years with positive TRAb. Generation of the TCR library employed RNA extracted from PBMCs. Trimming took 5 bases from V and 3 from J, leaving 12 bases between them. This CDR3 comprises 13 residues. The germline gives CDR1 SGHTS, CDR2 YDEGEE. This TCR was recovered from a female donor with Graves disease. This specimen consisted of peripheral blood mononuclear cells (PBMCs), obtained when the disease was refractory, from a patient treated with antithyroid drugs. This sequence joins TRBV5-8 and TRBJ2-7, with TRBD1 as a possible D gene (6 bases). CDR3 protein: CASRWGPYYEQYF. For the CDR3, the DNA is TGTGCCAGCAGGTGGGGGCCATACTACGAGCAGTACTTC.